This record looks at one T cell receptor (beta chain) sequence and its context. These data belong to a study of blood T cell repertoires in COVID-19. In the study overall: Researchers got acute and convalescent COVID-19 samples from the United States, Italy and Spain.

Clones were sequenced by immunoSEQ multiplex PCR, and TCRdb holds only the in-frame ones, with some missing. The sample has under 350,000 clones; approximately 83% are singletons. The CDR3 has 15 residues. Germline V CDR1 and CDR2: LNHNV, YYDKDF (reference sequence). V lost 0 bases, J lost 7 bases, and 15 bases lay in between. The source material was PBMCs or T cells enriched from blood (not recorded which). The V call is TRBV15, the J call TRBJ1-1; possibly TRBD1 for D (5 bases). This receptor was identified in a woman in her forties with acute COVID-19. The CDR3 protein is CATSRDRGRELEAFF. CDR3 nucleotides: TGTGCCACCAGCAGAGATAGGGGCCGTGAGCTTGAAGCTTTCTTT.